These 15 T cell receptor beta chains share one sample of origin, sequenced in a study of pediatric ulcerative colitis (dated by TCRdb to 2018 to 2020). Receptors were amplified or captured by the immunoSEQ multiplex PCR assay. TCRdb re-hosts the immuneACCESS table, in-frame sequences only. Its copies lack some clones; in the studies checked, an unresolved V gene accounts for under half of them, and the cause for the rest is not known. The sample table lists 25,000 to 35,000 clones, roughly four fifths of them with a count of one. Approximately 4% of the sample goes to the ten largest clones. Sequenced input: blood. The receptors shown here come from a boy aged 5-17 years with severe ulcerative colitis.

J is TRBJ2-3 and V is TRBV7-3, with 9 bases that match TRBD2. J lost 2 bases, V lost 5 bases, and 5 bases had no gene match. The CDR3 sequence is 15 residues long. Germline V gives CDR1 SGHTA, CDR2 FQGTGA. The CDR3 sequence: CASSHAGGPTDTQYF. DNA for the CDR3: TGTGCCAGCAGCCATGCGGGGGGGCCCACAGATACGCAGTATTTT.

V is TRBV7-6 and J is TRBJ1-5, with D perhaps matching TRBD1 (5 bases). CDR3 length: 15 residues. With 3 bases removed from V and 1 base from J, the gap between germline ends came to 10 bases. Germline V gene sequence: CDR1 SGHVS, CDR2 FNYEAQ. The CDR3 here is CASSFWTRSNQPQHF. CDR3 DNA sequence: TGTGCCAGCAGCTTTTGGACACGAAGCAATCAGCCCCAGCATTTT.

The rearrangement links TRBV2 to TRBJ2-1; D might be TRBD2 (5 bases). Germline V gene sequence: CDR1 SNHLY, CDR2 FYNNEI. The CDR3 has 15 amino acids. V was clipped by 10 bases and J by 2 bases, with 18 bases between them. The CDR3, as DNA: TGTGCCACCGTACCAAGGCGGGCAACCTACAATGAGCAGTTCTTC. This codes for CATVPRRATYNEQFF.

This clone was counted between two and nine times. The chain's CDR3 is CAISGTGENEQFF. The CDR3 region has the DNA TGTGCCATCAGCGGGACAGGGGAAAATGAGCAGTTCTTC. The gene calls are TRBV10-3 and TRBJ2-1, with TRBD1 matching over 10 bases. After removal of 6 bases from V and 7 bases from J, the junction contained 3 bases not matched to a gene. The CDR3 spans 13 residues. CDR1 is ENHRY, CDR2 SYGVKD, per germline.

This chain uses TRBV30 with TRBJ1-1; 10 positions match TRBD1. The CDR3 length is 14 residues. The V and J ends lost 3 bases and 6 bases, in that order; junction bases with no gene match: 7. Germline-derived CDR1 and CDR2 are GTSNPN and SVGIG (reference sequence). This chain's CDR3 is CAWRGQGLIAEAFF. As DNA, the CDR3 is TGTGCCTGGAGGGGACAGGGGTTAATCGCTGAAGCTTTCTTT.

This chain connects TRBV6-1 to TRBJ1-4; 7 bases map to TRBD1. Germline CDR1 and CDR2: MNHNS and SASEGT. The CDR3 is 13 residues long. The ends lost 6 bases at V and 6 bases at J; junction bases unmatched: 4. The CDR3 DNA reads TGTGCCAGCAGCGGGACAGTTTATGAAAAACTGTTTTTT. Translating gives CASSGTVYEKLFF.

The J gene is TRBJ1-2, the V gene TRBV15; D possibly corresponds to TRBD1 (5 bases). This CDR3 spans 14 amino acids. The V gene's germline CDR1 is LNHNV and CDR2 YYDKDF (reference sequence). Trimming removed 4 bases from V and 6 bases from J, with 15 bases in between. CDR3 nucleotide sequence: TGTGCCACCAGCACCCGGAAAACGGGGGATGGCTACACCTTC. Amino acid sequence: CATSTRKTGDGYTF.

This clone is medium-sized by share. The V and J genes are TRBV9 and TRBJ1-1; D perhaps matches TRBD1 (6 bases). This CDR3 contains 14 residues. Per the germline V gene, CDR1 is SGDLS and CDR2 is YYNGEE. The V and J ends lost 3 bases and 5 bases respectively, with 14 bases between them. The CDR3 DNA sequence: TGTGCCAGCAGCGAGCGGGGGCAAAGAACTGAAGCTTTCTTT. It codes for CASSERGQRTEAFF.

The rearrangement links TRBV18 to TRBJ2-1; TRBD1 matches at 10 bases. This CDR3 spans 20 amino acids. From germline, CDR1 is KGHSH and CDR2 LQKENI. V lost 4 bases and J lost 3; bases outside the gene matches: 18. The CDR3 nucleotides are TGTGCCAGCTCACAACCGGGACAGGGGACGACCGGGGACTACTACAATGAGCAGTTCTTC. Protein: CASSQPGQGTTGDYYNEQFF.

This chain links TRBV30 with TRBJ2-7; tentative D call: TRBD1 (5 bases). This CDR3 has 16 residues. V shed 1 base and J shed 1 base, with 17 bases lying between them. Germline values: CDR1 GTSNPN, CDR2 SVGIG (reference sequence). CDR3: CAWSDFDSLESYEQYF. As DNA, the CDR3 is TGTGCCTGGAGTGATTTCGACAGCCTAGAATCCTACGAGCAGTACTTC.

The chain employs TRBV2 and TRBJ1-1, with 8 positions matching TRBD1. V lost 4 bases, J lost 5 bases, and 6 bases stayed unmatched. CDR3 size: 14 residues. Germline V gene sequence: CDR1 SNHLY, CDR2 FYNNEI. The CDR3 DNA reads as TGTGCCAGCAGTGCCGGACAGGGAAAAACTGAAGCTTTCTTT. It specifies CASSAGQGKTEAFF.

This chain connects TRBV5-6 to TRBJ1-1; a weak D match, TRBD1 (6 bases). Trimming took 0 bases from V and 10 from J, leaving 13 bases between them. The length of the CDR3 is 13 residues. CDR1 and CDR2 from the germline V gene are SGHDT and YYEEEE. CDR3 nucleotides: TGTGCCAGCAGCTTGGACAGGGAAGTACGAGCTTTCTTT. The encoded protein is CASSLDREVRAFF.

This clone was seen only once. The chain carries TRBV6-1 and TRBJ1-5; TRBD1 matches at 8 bases. Germline lookup yields CDR1 MNHNS and CDR2 SASEGT. The J segment lost 4 bases and the V segment lost 7 bases, leaving 3 bases of the junction unmatched. This CDR3 is built from 13 residues. The CDR3 sequence is CASTGQENQPQHF. DNA for the CDR3: TGTGCCAGCACGGGACAGGAAAATCAGCCCCAGCATTTT.

The chain couples TRBV7-6 to TRBJ1-5; 7 bases line up with TRBD1. The CDR3 has 14 amino acids. The V segment lost 3 bases and the J segment 7 bases; nucleotides outside the gene matches: 6. Germline assignment: CDR1 SGHVS and CDR2 FNYEAQ. CDR3 in amino acids: CASSLVTGSQPQHF. The CDR3 bases are TGTGCCAGCAGCTTGGTGACAGGGAGCCAGCCCCAGCATTTT. The whole variable domain, remainder taken from reference TRBV7-6 and TRBJ1-5, is GAGVSQSPRYKVTKRGQDVALRCDPISGHVSLYWYRQALGQGPEFLTYFNYEAQQDKSGLPNDRFSAERPEGSISTLTIQRTEQRDSAMYRCASSLVTGSQPQHFGDGTRLSIL.

The chain joins TRBV5-6 to TRBJ2-3; perhaps D is TRBD1 or TRBD2 (5 bases each). Germline V gene data show CDR1 as SGHDT and CDR2 as YYEEEE. The V gene lost 2 bases and the J gene lost 0 bases, with 13 bases spanning the gap. The CDR3 is made up of 16 amino acids. The CDR3 region is CASSFKVGRSTDTQYF. As DNA, the CDR3 is TGTGCCAGCAGCTTTAAAGTGGGACGGAGCACAGATACGCAGTATTTT.